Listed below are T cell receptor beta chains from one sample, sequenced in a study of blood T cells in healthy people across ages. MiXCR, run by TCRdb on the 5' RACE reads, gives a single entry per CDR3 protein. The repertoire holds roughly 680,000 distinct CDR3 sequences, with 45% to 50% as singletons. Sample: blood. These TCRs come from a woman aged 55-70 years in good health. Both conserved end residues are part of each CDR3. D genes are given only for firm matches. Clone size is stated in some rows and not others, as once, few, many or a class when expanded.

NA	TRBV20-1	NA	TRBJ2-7	CSASKRERDNEQYF	TGCAGTGCTAGTAAGAGGGAAAGGGACAATGAGCAGTACTTC
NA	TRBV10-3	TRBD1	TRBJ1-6	CAIGGQGGPLHF	TGTGCCATCGGCGGACAGGGTGGACCCCTCCACTTT
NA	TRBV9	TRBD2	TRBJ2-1	CASSVEGGRATDEQFF	TGTGCCAGCAGCGTAGAAGGCGGGAGGGCCACGGATGAGCAGTTCTTC
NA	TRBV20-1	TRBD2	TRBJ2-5	CSARSSSPALSGSLKQYF	TGTAGTGCTAGAAGCTCCTCTCCTGCGCTTAGCGGGAGTTTAAAGCAGTACTTC
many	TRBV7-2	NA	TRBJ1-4	CASSLGTAAGEKLFF	TGTGCCAGCAGCTTAGGGACGGCTGCTGGTGAAAAACTGTTTTTT
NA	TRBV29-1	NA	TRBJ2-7	CSVEDHGGSEQYF	TGCAGCGTTGAAGATCATGGGGGTAGCGAGCAGTACTTC
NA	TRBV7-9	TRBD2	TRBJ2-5	CASSPLAGAETQYF	TGTGCCAGCAGCCCATTAGCGGGAGCTGAGACCCAGTACTTC
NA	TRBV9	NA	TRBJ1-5	CASSVGETSNQPQHF	TGTGCCAGCAGCGTAGGGGAGACTAGCAATCAGCCCCAGCATTTT
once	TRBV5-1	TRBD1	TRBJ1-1	CASSYLDRDEAFF	TGCGCCAGCAGCTACCTAGACAGGGATGAAGCTTTCTTT
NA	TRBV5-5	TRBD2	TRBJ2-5	CASSKGTSGIYQETQYF	TGTGCCAGCAGCAAAGGGACTAGCGGAATCTACCAAGAGACCCAGTACTTC
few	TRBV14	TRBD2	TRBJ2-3	CASSPRLVWTRGRTDTQYF	TGTGCCAGCAGCCCGAGATTGGTGTGGACTAGGGGACGCACAGATACGCAGTATTTT
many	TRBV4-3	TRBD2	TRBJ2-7	CASSQELAGYYEQYF	TGCGCCAGCAGCCAAGAACTAGCGGGCTACTACGAGCAGTACTTC
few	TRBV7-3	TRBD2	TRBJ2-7	CASSPVGTSTTEQYF	TGTGCCAGCAGCCCAGTGGGGACTAGCACTACTGAGCAGTACTTC
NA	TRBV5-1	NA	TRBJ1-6	CASSPQTANNSPLHF	TGCGCCAGCAGCCCGCAGACAGCAAATAATTCACCCCTCCACTTT
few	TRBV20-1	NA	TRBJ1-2	CSASHPTGDGYTF	TGCAGTGCTAGCCACCCTACAGGAGATGGCTACACCTTC
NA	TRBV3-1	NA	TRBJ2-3	CASSHSSLTDTQYF	TGCGCCAGCAGCCACTCTAGCCTCACAGATACGCAGTATTTT
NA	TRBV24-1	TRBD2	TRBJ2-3	CATSALAGGTQYF	TGTGCCACCAGTGCCTTAGCGGGTGGTACGCAGTATTTT
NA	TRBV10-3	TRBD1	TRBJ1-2	CAISAYETGTDHGYTF	TGTGCCATTAGTGCCTATGAAACGGGGACAGATCATGGCTACACCTTC
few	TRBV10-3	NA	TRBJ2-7	CAIRTIGIYEQYF	TGTGCCATCAGAACGATAGGCATATACGAGCAGTACTTC